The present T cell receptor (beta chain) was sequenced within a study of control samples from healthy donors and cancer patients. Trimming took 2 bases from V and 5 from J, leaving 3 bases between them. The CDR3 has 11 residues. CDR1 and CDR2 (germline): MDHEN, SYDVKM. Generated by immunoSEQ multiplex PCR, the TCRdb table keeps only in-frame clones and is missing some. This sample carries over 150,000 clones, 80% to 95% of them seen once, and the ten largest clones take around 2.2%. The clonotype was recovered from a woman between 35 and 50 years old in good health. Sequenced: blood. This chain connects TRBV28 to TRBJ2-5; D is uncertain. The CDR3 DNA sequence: TGTGCCAGCAGTTTAGGCGAGACCCAGTACTTC. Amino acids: CASSLGETQYF.